Included here is one TCR beta chain sequence, with context. In the source study's methods: Reference gene primer amplification in the assay estimated nucleated cell counts. Data came from immunoSEQ multiplex PCR; TCRdb stores just in-frame clones and leaves some out. V and J calls and clone size are as listed in that table; D and trimming were resolved from the DNA. The top ten clones hold 2.1% of a sample with hundreds of thousands of clones, roughly 84% of them seen once. Germline V gives CDR1 MGHRA, CDR2 YSYEKL. The CDR3 spans 16 residues. J gave up 1 base and V 3 bases, and 7 bases lay outside the gene matches. The data derive from a study of blood T cell repertoires in COVID-19. Study information: The origin of the acute and convalescent COVID-19 samples was the United States, Italy and Spain. From T cells, B-cell-depleted T cells, or PBMCs came the material, which was cDNA or gDNA.

The chain is built from TRBV4-1 and TRBJ2-7, with 9 nucleotides matching TRBD2. Sequences were obtained from peripheral blood. The TCR was taken from a woman in her 40s who had recovered from COVID-19. DNA for the CDR3: TGCGCCAGCAGCCAGGACATAGCGGGGGCATCCTACGAGCAGTACTTC. Translation gives CASSQDIAGASYEQYF.